This paragraph covers one T cell receptor beta chain sequence. Antigen specificity is unknown. This specimen comes from a study of shared clonotypes between healthy human individuals. Study-wide context: Per donor, CD8 memory used one plate, CD8 naive used two, CD4 memory used three and CD4 naive used three. Study-wide points: Memory subsets generally showed smaller estimated richness than naive subsets did.

At the deep level, the assay was run. Only in-frame clones appear in the TCRdb table, and some are missing; sequencing was by immunoSEQ multiplex PCR. This table has roughly 2,300,000 clones, under 95% appearing once. Trimming took off 3 bases at V and 13 bases at J, with 19 bases between the two ends. The germline V gene has CDR1 SGDLS and CDR2 YYNGEE. The CDR3 totals 13 residues. This chain joins TRBV9 and TRBJ1-2, with D possibly TRBD1 on 5 matching bases. Sequenced material: naive CD4+ T cells from PBMCs. Documented subset: CD45RA+ positively selected. The TCR sequence derives from a man younger than 35 in good health. Some clones in this sample may be carry-over from other donors' samples. The CDR3 loop reads CASSAWDGRSSTF. CDR3 sequence (DNA): TGTGCCAGCAGCGCCTGGGACGGTAGGTCATCCACCTTC.